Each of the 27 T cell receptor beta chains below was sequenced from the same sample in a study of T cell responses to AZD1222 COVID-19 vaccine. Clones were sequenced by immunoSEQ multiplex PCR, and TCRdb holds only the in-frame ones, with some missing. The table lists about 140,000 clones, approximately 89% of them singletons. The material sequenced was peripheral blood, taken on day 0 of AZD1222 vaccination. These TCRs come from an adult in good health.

This CDR3 is CAQKGGRGVRQYF. The CDR3 nucleotides are TGTGCCCAAAAGGGGGGCAGGGGCGTGAGGCAGTACTTC. The chain links TRBV30 to TRBJ2-7; D is possibly TRBD1 or TRBD2 (6 bases each). The ends were cut back, 8 bases at V and 9 bases at J, with 23 bases in the middle. CDR1 and CDR2 (germline): GTSNPN, SVGIG (reference sequence). This CDR3 comprises 13 residues. Full variable domain (missing parts from reference TRBV30 and TRBJ2-7): SQTIHQWPATLVQPVGSPLSLECTVEGTSNPNLYWYRQAAGRGLQLLFYSVGIGQISSEVPQNLSASRPQDRQFILSSKKLLLSDSGFYLCAQKGGRGVRQYFGPGTRLTVT.

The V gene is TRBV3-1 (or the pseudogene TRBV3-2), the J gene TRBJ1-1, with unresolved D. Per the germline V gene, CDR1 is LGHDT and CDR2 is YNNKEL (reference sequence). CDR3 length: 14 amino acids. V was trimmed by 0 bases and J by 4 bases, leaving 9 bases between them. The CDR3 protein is CASSQDDWGTEAFF. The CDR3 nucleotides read TGTGCCAGCAGCCAAGACGATTGGGGCACTGAAGCTTTCTTT.

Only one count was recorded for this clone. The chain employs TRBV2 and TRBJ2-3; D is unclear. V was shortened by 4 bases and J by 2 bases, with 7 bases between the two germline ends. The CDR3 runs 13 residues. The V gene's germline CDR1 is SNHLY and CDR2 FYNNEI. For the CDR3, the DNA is TGTGCCAGCAGTGTGGTCCTCACAGATACGCAGTATTTT. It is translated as CASSVVLTDTQYF.

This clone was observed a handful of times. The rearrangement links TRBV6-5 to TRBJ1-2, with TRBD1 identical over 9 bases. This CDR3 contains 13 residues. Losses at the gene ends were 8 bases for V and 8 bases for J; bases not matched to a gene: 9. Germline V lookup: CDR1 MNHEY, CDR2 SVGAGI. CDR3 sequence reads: CASRTGENGGYTF. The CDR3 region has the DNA TGTGCCAGCCGGACAGGGGAAAATGGGGGCTACACCTTC.

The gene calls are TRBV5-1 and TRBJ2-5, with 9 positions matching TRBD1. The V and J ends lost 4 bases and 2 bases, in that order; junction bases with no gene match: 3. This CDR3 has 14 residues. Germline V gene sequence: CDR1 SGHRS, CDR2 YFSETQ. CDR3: CASSPGTGQETQYF. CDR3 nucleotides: TGCGCCAGCAGCCCGGGGACAGGGCAAGAGACCCAGTACTTC. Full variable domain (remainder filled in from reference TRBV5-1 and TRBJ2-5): KAGVTQTPRYLIKTRGQQVTLSCSPISGHRSVSWYQQTPGQGLQFLFEYFSETQRNKGNFPGRFSGRQFSNSRSEMNVSTLELGDSALYLCASSPGTGQETQYFGPGTRLLVL.

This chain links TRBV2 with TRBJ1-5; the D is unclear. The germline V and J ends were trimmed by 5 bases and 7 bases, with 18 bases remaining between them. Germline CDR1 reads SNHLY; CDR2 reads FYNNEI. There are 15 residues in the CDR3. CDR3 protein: CASSQTQDRVQPQHF. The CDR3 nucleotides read TGTGCCAGCAGTCAAACACAAGACCGGGTACAGCCCCAGCATTTT.

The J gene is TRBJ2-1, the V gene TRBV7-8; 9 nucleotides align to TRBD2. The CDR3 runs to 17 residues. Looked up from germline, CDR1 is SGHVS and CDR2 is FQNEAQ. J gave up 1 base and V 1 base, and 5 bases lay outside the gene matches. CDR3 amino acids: CASSLGLAGGSYNEQFF. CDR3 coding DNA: TGTGCCAGCAGCTTAGGTCTGGCGGGAGGGTCCTACAATGAGCAGTTCTTC.

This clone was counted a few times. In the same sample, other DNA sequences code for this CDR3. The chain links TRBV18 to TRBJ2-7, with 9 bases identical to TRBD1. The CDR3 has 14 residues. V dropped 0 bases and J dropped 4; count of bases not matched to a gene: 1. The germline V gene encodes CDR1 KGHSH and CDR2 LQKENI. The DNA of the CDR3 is TGTGCCAGCTCACCACCGGGACAGGGATACGAGCAGTACTTC. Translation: CASSPPGQGYEQYF.

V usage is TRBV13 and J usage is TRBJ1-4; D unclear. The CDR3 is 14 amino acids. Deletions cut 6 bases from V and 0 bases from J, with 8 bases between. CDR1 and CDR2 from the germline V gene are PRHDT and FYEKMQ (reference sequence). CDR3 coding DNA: TGTGCCAGCAGTCACCGGGCAACTAATGAAAAACTGTTTTTT. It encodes CASSHRATNEKLFF.

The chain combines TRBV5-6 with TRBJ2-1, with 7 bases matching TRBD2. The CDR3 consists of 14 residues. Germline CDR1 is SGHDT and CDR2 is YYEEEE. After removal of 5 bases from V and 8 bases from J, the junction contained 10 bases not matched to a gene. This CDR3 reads CASRMRGTPYEQFF. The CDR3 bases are TGTGCCAGCAGGATGCGGGGGACCCCCTATGAGCAGTTCTTC.

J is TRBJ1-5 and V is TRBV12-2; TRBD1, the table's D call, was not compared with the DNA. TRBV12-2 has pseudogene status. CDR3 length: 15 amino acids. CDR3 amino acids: CASRLALALNQPQHF. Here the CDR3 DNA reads TGTGCAAGTCGCTTAGCTTTGGCCCTCAATCAGCCCCAGCATTTT.

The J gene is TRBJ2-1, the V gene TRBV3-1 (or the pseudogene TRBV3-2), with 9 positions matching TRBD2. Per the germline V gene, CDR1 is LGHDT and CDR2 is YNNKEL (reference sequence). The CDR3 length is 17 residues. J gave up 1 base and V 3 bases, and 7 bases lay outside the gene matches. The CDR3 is CASSHRAGGASYNEQFF. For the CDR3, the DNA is TGTGCCAGCAGCCACCGAGCGGGGGGAGCGTCCTACAATGAGCAGTTCTTC.

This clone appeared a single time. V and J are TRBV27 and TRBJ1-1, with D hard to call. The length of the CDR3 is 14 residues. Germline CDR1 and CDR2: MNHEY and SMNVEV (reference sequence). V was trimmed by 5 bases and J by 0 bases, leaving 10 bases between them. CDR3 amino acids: CASSPRLVNTEAFF. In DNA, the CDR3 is TGTGCCAGCAGTCCCAGGTTAGTGAACACTGAAGCTTTCTTT.

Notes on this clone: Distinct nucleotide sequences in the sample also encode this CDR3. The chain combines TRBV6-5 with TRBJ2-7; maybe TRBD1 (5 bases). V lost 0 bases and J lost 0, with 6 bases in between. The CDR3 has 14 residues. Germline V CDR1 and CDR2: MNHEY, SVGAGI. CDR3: CASSYSQGSYEQYF. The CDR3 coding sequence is TGTGCCAGCAGTTACTCCCAGGGCTCCTACGAGCAGTACTTC.

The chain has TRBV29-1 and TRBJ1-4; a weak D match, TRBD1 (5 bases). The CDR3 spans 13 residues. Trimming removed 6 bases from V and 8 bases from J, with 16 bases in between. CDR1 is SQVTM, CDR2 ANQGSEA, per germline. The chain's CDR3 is CSVLEGTEEKLFF. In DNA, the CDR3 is TGCAGCGTGTTAGAGGGGACGGAAGAAAAACTGTTTTTT.

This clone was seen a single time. CDR3 residues: CASSMGTSVNEQFF. CDR3 bases: TGTGCCAGTAGTATGGGGACTAGCGTAAATGAGCAGTTCTTC. The rearrangement links TRBV19 to TRBJ2-1; 10 bases are a match to TRBD2. This CDR3 comprises 14 residues. The junction had 3 bases not matched to a gene; V was cut back by 3 bases and J by 7 bases. Germline V gives CDR1 LNHDA, CDR2 SQIVND (reference sequence).

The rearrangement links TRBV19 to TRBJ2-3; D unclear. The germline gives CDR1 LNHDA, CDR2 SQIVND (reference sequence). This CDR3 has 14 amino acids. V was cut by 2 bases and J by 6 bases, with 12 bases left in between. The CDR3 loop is CASSISGLQDTQYF. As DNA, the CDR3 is TGTGCCAGTAGTATATCCGGGTTGCAGGATACGCAGTATTTT.

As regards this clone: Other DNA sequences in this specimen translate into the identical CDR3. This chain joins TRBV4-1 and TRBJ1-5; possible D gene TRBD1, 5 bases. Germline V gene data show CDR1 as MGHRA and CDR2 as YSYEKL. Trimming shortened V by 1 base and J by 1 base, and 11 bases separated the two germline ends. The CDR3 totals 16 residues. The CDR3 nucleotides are TGCGCCAGCAGCCAAGTTACAGGAGGCAGCAATCAGCCCCAGCATTTT. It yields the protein CASSQVTGGSNQPQHF.

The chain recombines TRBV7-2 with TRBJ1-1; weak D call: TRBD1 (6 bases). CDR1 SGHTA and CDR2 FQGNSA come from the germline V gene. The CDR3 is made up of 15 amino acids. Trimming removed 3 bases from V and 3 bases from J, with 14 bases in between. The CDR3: CASSFTGTRDTEAFF. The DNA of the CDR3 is TGTGCCAGCAGCTTCACAGGGACCAGGGACACTGAAGCTTTCTTT.

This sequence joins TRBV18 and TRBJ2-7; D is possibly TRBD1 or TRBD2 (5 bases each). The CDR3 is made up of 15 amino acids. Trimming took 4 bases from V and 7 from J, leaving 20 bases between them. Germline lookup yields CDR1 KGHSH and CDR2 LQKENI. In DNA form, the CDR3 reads TGTGCCAGCTCACGGGGCCAGGCCGCTTCGGGAGAGCAGTACTTC. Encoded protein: CASSRGQAASGEQYF.

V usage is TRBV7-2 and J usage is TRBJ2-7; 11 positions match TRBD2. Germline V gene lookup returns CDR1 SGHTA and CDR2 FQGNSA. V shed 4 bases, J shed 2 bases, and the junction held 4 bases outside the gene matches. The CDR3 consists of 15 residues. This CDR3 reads CASSSRLAGTYEQYF. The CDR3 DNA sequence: TGTGCCAGCAGCTCGAGACTAGCGGGAACCTACGAGCAGTACTTC. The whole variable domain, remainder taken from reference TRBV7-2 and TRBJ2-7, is GAGVSQSPSNKVTEKGKDVELRCDPISGHTALYWYRQSLGQGLEFLIYFQGNSAPDKSGLPSDRFSAERTGGSVSTLTIQRTQQEDSAVYLCASSSRLAGTYEQYFGPGTRLTVT.

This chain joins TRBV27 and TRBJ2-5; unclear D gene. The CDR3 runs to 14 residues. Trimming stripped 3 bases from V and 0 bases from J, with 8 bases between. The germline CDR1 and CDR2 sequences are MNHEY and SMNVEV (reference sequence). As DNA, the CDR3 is TGTGCCAGCAGTTTGGCTGTACACCAAGAGACCCAGTACTTC. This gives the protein CASSLAVHQETQYF.

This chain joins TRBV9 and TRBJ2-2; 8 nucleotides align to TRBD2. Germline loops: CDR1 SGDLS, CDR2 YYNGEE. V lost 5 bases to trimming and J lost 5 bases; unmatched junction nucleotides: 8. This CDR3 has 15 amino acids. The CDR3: CASSATGTRTGELFF. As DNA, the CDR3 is TGTGCCAGCAGTGCAACCGGGACTAGAACCGGGGAGCTGTTTTTT.

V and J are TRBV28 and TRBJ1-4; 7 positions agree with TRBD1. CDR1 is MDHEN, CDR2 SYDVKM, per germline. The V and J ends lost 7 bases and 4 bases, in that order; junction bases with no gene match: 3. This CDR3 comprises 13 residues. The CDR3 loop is CASTRDSNEKLFF. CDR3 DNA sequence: TGTGCCAGCACCCGGGACAGTAATGAAAAACTGTTTTTT.

The CDR3 sequence is CASSLARFSGIDEQFF. In DNA, the CDR3 is TGTGCCAGCAGCTTAGCGAGGTTTAGCGGGATCGATGAGCAGTTCTTC. V usage is TRBV7-8 and J usage is TRBJ2-1, with 8 nucleotides matching TRBD2. V dropped 0 bases and J dropped 8; count of bases not matched to a gene: 9. CDR3 length: 16 amino acids. Germline-derived CDR1 and CDR2 are SGHVS and FQNEAQ.

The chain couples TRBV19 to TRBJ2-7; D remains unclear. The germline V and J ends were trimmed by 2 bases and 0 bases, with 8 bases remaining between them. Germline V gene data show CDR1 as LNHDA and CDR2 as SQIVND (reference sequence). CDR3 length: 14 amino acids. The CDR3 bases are TGTGCCAGTAGTATACGCGGCAACTCCTACGAGCAGTACTTC. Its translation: CASSIRGNSYEQYF.

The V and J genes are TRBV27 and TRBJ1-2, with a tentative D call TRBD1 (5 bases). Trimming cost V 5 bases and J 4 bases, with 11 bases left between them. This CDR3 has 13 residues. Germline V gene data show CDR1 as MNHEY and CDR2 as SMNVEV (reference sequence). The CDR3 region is CASSKQEGYGYTF. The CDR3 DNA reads TGTGCCAGCAGTAAACAGGAGGGCTATGGCTACACCTTC.